These T cell receptor beta chains were read from a single sample in a study of T cells in Graves' hyperthyroidism and ophthalmopathy. TCRdb recomputed calls from the multiplex PCR reads with MiXCR, one row per CDR3 protein. Counted here are more than 75,000 distinct CDR3 sequences, around 52% occurring once; the ten biggest clones make up around 30%. The sample was blood. The source of these receptors is a woman aged 40 to 50 with Graves' hyperthyroidism. The CDR3 runs from the conserved cysteine through the conserved F or W. Fields, in order: V gene, J gene, clone size, D gene, CDR3 protein, CDR3 DNA. A D gene is named only where the DNA matches it firmly. Some rows mark clone size as missing; the rest say once, few, many or name a class of expanded clone.

TRBV29-1	TRBJ1-4	.	TRBD1	CSVGLTGASHPGKLFF	TGCAGCGTGGGACTGACAGGGGCCTCTCACCCGGGAAAACTGTTTTTT
TRBV10-2	TRBJ1-6	.	.	CASSEAGRNSPLHF	TGCGCCAGCAGTGAGGCAGGGCGGAATTCACCCCTCCACTTT
TRBV20-1	TRBJ2-5	many	TRBD2	CSARDLGTSGGLETQYF	TGCAGTGCTAGAGATCTCGGGACTAGCGGGGGGTTAGAGACCCAGTACTTC
TRBV20-1	TRBJ2-7	.	TRBD2	CSARDGLAGGDYEQYF	TGCAGTGCTAGAGATGGACTAGCGGGTGGGGACTACGAGCAGTACTTC
TRBV29-1	TRBJ2-2	.	.	CSARPGTGTGELFF	TGCAGCGCCAGACCTGGGACGGGTACCGGGGAGCTGTTTTTT
TRBV5-6	TRBJ1-2	many	TRBD1	CASSTGTGLGGYTF	TGTGCCAGCAGCACCGGGACAGGGTTGGGTGGCTACACCTTC
TRBV10-3	TRBJ2-3	.	.	CAIRGSGTQYF	TGTGCCATCAGAGGGAGTGGCACGCAGTATTTT
TRBV7-2	TRBJ2-7	many	.	CASSLRGGFNSYEQYF	TGTGCCAGCAGTTTGAGAGGGGGATTCAACTCCTACGAGCAGTACTTC
TRBV7-8	TRBJ2-5	.	TRBD2	CASSMTAGDEDQYF	TGTGCCAGCAGCATGACAGCGGGAGACGAAGACCAGTACTTC
TRBV15	TRBJ1-6	.	.	CATSRKGRYNSPLHF	TGTGCCACCAGCAGAAAGGGGAGATATAATTCACCCCTCCACTTT
TRBV25-1	TRBJ1-1	few	.	CASSVGRTEAFF	TGTGCCAGCAGTGTGGGTCGGACTGAAGCTTTCTTT
TRBV7-3	TRBJ2-3	.	.	CASSLVEEQYF	TGTGCCAGCAGCTTAGTCGAAGAGCAGTATTTT
TRBV14	TRBJ1-2	many	.	CASSPLWSPDGYTF	TGTGCCAGCAGCCCCCTGTGGAGCCCCGATGGCTACACCTTC
TRBV10-3	TRBJ1-5	.	TRBD1	CATIHRDRDYSNQPQHF	TGTGCCACGATACACCGGGACAGAGATTATAGCAATCAGCCCCAGCATTTT
TRBV7-2	TRBJ1-6	.	TRBD1	CASSFLGQGDSPLHF	TGTGCCAGCAGCTTCCTGGGACAGGGCGATTCACCCCTCCACTTT
TRBV20-1	TRBJ2-7	.	.	CSASAFRDASDEQYF	TGCAGTGCTAGTGCTTTCCGGGATGCGTCGGACGAGCAGTACTTC
TRBV4-3	TRBJ2-7	many	.	CASSQDPKRVYEQYF	TGCGCCAGCAGCCAAGATCCAAAGCGGGTGTACGAGCAGTACTTC
TRBV7-3	TRBJ2-3	once	.	CASSEGSATDTQYF	TGTGCCAGCAGCGAAGGATCCGCCACAGATACGCAGTATTTT
TRBV20-1	TRBJ2-5	.	TRBD2	CSASFGSGRGETQYF	TGCAGTGCTAGTTTCGGAAGCGGGAGGGGAGAGACCCAGTACTTC
TRBV4-1	TRBJ2-7	many	.	CASSQGFYDPYEQYF	TGCGCCAGCAGCCAAGGTTTCTATGACCCTTACGAGCAGTACTTC
TRBV29-1	TRBJ2-1	many	.	CSVNRWNEQFF	TGCAGCGTTAATCGGTGGAATGAGCAGTTCTTC
TRBV20-1	TRBJ2-3	few	.	CSAMRITDTQYF	TGCAGTGCTATGCGGATCACAGATACGCAGTATTTT
TRBV7-2	TRBJ1-2	many	TRBD1	CASSLSLGQETHGYTF	TGTGCCAGCAGCTTATCACTGGGACAGGAGACTCATGGCTACACCTTC
TRBV7-3	TRBJ1-1	.	.	CASRSGAGTEAFF	TGTGCCAGCAGGTCAGGGGCGGGCACTGAAGCTTTCTTT
TRBV4-3	TRBJ1-5	many	TRBD1	CASSQSGTEDQPQHF	TGCGCCAGCAGCCAATCAGGGACAGAAGATCAGCCCCAGCATTTT
TRBV20-1	TRBJ1-6	many	.	CSAREGSERGRPLHF	TGCAGTGCTAGAGAGGGTTCCGAGAGAGGCCGACCCCTCCACTTT
TRBV20-1	TRBJ1-1	once	.	CSASADRRGFGPSEAFF	TGCAGTGCTAGTGCCGACAGGCGAGGGTTTGGACCCTCTGAAGCTTTCTTT
TRBV29-1	TRBJ1-4	.	TRBD1	CSVWTGGTSEKLFF	TGCAGCGTTTGGACAGGGGGCACTAGTGAAAAACTGTTTTTT
TRBV5-1	TRBJ2-7	many	.	CASSLKQNGYEQYF	TGCGCCAGCAGCTTGAAGCAGAACGGCTACGAGCAGTACTTC
TRBV7-2	TRBJ1-1	many	TRBD1	CASSRGQEAFF	TGTGCCAGCAGCCGGGGACAGGAAGCTTTCTTT
TRBV7-2	TRBJ2-7	.	TRBD2	CASSQSGRYEQYF	TGTGCCAGCAGCCAGAGCGGGAGGTACGAGCAGTACTTC
TRBV7-2	TRBJ2-5	.	TRBD2	CASSLDKYGGRETQYF	TGTGCCAGCAGCTTAGATAAGTACGGCGGGAGAGAGACCCAGTACTTC
TRBV15	TRBJ1-1	.	.	CATSRDSRGSEAFF	TGTGCCACCAGCAGAGACAGTCGAGGCTCTGAAGCTTTCTTT
TRBV2	TRBJ1-4	many	.	CASSQVGGSEKLFF	TGTGCCAGCAGCCAAGTAGGGGGATCTGAAAAACTGTTTTTT
TRBV4-1	TRBJ1-1	many	.	CASKRDGYTEAFF	TGCGCCAGCAAGCGGGACGGGTACACTGAAGCTTTCTTT
TRBV28	TRBJ2-7	few	TRBD1	CASSMGQSVEQYF	TGTGCCAGCAGCATGGGACAGTCGGTCGAGCAGTACTTC
TRBV4-3	TRBJ2-7	many	.	CASSQAERREQYF	TGCGCCAGCAGCCAAGCGGAGAGGCGCGAGCAGTACTTC
TRBV29-1	TRBJ1-3	.	TRBD1	CSSQGGGGNTIYF	TGCAGCTCGCAGGGGGGAGGCGGAAACACCATATATTTT
TRBV7-9	TRBJ2-3	.	.	CASNQGTSAQDTQYF	TGTGCCAGCAACCAAGGGACCAGTGCGCAAGATACGCAGTATTTT
TRBV7-6	TRBJ2-7	once	TRBD2	CASSWGLAGAGGYEQYF	TGTGCCAGCAGCTGGGGACTAGCGGGAGCGGGGGGATACGAGCAGTACTTC
TRBV7-3	TRBJ2-2	.	.	CASSLTKAGELFF	TGTGCCAGCAGCTTAACGAAGGCCGGGGAGCTGTTTTTT
TRBV15	TRBJ1-2	.	.	CATSISDRPSHCGYTF	TGTGCCACCAGTATTTCGGACCGACCCTCTCACTGTGGCTACACCTTT
TRBV14	TRBJ1-1	many	.	CASSQIWVRPSAEAFF	TGTGCCAGCAGCCAAATATGGGTTCGTCCGTCAGCTGAAGCTTTCTTT
TRBV2	TRBJ1-1	.	.	CATSGLNTEAFF	TGTGCCACCTCGGGACTGAACACTGAAGCTTTCTTT
TRBV13	TRBJ1-5	.	.	CASSLSLAGNQPQHF	TGTGCCAGCAGTTTATCTCTGGCGGGGAATCAGCCCCAGCATTTT